One sample yielded the 8 T cell receptor beta chains listed below, sequenced in a study of blood T cells in healthy people across ages. A second PCR, run for about 7 to 11 cycles, used a sample-barcoded 5' primer plus a J-beta primer mix. TCRdb recomputed calls from the 5' RACE reads with MiXCR, one row per CDR3 protein. This table holds 600,000 to 850,000 distinct CDR3 sequences, around 40% found once. The sequencing sample was made of blood. The receptors derive from a woman aged 60-75 years in good health.

CDR3 DNA sequence: TGTGCCAGCAGCCTAGAAGGGGCGGGAGGCGCCGGGGAGCAGTTCTTC. It encodes CASSLEGAGGAGEQFF. The V gene is TRBV3-1, the J gene TRBJ2-1; 8 bases map to TRBD2. This CDR3 has 16 amino acids. Trimming cost V 4 bases and J 10 bases; bases outside gene matches: 15. Germline lookup yields CDR1 LGHDT and CDR2 YNNKEL (reference sequence).

The chain joins TRBV7-3 to TRBJ2-1; 8 bases are shared with TRBD2. The CDR3 runs 14 residues. Germline V gene data show CDR1 as SGHTA and CDR2 as FQGTGA. V shed 4 bases and J 6 bases; nucleotides not matched to a gene: 5. The CDR3 DNA reads as TGTGCCAGCAGCTCCTTAGCGGGATTCAATGAGCAGTTCTTC. It is translated as CASSSLAGFNEQFF.

A word on this clonotype: A junction end diverges from the germline sequence, so it may reflect a read error. The chain has TRBV10-3 and TRBJ2-3, with a tentative D call TRBD1 (6 bases). Germline V CDR1 and CDR2: ENHRY, SYGVKD. The CDR3 length is 14 residues. CDR3: CAVRLQGSTDTQYF. DNA for the CDR3: TGTGCCGTCAGATTACAGGGAAGCACAGATACGCAGTATTTT.

Turning to this clonotype: This clone may be a read error of a much larger clone one base away. The V call is TRBV12-3 or TRBV12-4, the J call TRBJ2-3; D is undetermined. V lost 3 bases and J 8 bases, leaving 9 bases between the germline ends. The CDR3 runs to 12 residues. This chain's CDR3 is CASSFSLGTQYF. DNA for the CDR3: TGTGCCAGCAGTTTTAGTTTAGGTACGCAGTATTTT.

The genes are TRBV4-1 and TRBJ1-4; perhaps TRBD1 as D (6 bases). Trimming left V 1 base short and J 6 bases short, with 15 bases between. CDR1 is MGHRA, CDR2 YSYEKL, per germline. This CDR3 has 16 residues. The CDR3 region is CASSQATQGLDEKLFF. The DNA of the CDR3 is TGCGCCAGCAGCCAAGCGACGCAGGGGCTGGATGAAAAACTGTTTTTT.

This clonotype was counted a single time. V gene TRBV20-1 combines with J gene TRBJ2-7; the match to TRBD2 covers 7 bases. J gave up 7 bases and V 7 bases, and 22 bases lay outside the gene matches. The CDR3 has 16 residues. CDR1 is DFQATT, CDR2 SNEGSKA, per germline (reference sequence). The CDR3 nucleotides read TGCAGTGTTTTTTCGCGGGGCGGGAGCCCATACGGGGAGCAGTACTTC. Protein product: CSVFSRGGSPYGEQYF.

The chain has TRBV11-3 and TRBJ2-5; the D gene is possibly TRBD1 (6 bases). The length of the CDR3 is 16 residues. The germline gives CDR1 SGHNT, CDR2 YENEEA. V lost 5 bases and J lost 0, with 16 bases in between. CDR3 amino acids: CASSAGVFGNQETQYF. CDR3 DNA sequence: TGTGCCAGCAGCGCAGGGGTTTTCGGGAACCAAGAGACCCAGTACTTC.

This clonotype has a handful of counts. The CDR3 here is CASSLVNGEKLFF. CDR3 in DNA: TGTGCCAGCAGCTTAGTGAACGGGGAAAAACTGTTTTTT. The rearrangement joins TRBV7-2 to TRBJ1-4; no firm D call. The germline gives CDR1 SGHTA, CDR2 FQGNSA. The CDR3 runs 13 residues. The V and J ends lost 1 base and 8 bases respectively, with 8 bases between them.